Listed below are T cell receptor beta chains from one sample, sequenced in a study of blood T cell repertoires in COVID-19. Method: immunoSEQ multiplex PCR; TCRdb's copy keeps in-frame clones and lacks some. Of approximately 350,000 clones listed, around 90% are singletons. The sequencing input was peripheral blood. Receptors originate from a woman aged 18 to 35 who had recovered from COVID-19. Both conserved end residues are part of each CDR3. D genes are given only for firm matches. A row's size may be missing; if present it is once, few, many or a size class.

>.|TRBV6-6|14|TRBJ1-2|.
CASSEEREVHGYTF
TGTGCCAGCAGTGAGGAAAGGGAGGTACATGGCTACACCTTC
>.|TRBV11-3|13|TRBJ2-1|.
CATHPTLENEQFF
TGTGCCACACATCCGACCTTGGAGAATGAGCAGTTCTTC
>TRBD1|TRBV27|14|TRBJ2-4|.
CASSPDRAQNIQYF
TGTGCCAGCAGCCCGGACAGGGCCCAAAACATTCAGTACTTC
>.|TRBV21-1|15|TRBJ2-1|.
CASSTVAGFYNEQFF
TGTGCCAGCAGCACGGTAGCGGGGTTCTACAATGAGCAGTTCTTC
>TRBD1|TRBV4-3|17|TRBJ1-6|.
CASSQDFGQGGNSPLHF
TGCGCCAGCAGCCAAGATTTCGGACAGGGGGGAAATTCACCCCTCCACTTT
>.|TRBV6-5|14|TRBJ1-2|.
CASSYIRGALGYTF
TGTGCCAGCAGTTATATCCGGGGGGCGCTTGGCTACACCTTC
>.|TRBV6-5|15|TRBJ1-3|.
CASSTGFSSGNTIYF
TGTGCCAGCAGTACAGGGTTCTCCTCTGGAAACACCATATATTTT
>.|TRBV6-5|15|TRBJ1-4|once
CASSYAPGLDEKLFF
TGTGCCAGCAGTTACGCCCCAGGGTTGGATGAAAAACTGTTTTTT
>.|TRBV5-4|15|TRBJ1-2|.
CASSLPQMEDYGYTF
TGTGCCAGCAGCTTGCCCCAAATGGAGGACTATGGCTACACCTTC
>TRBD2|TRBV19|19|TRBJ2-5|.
CASSDEGPIGLAIKETQYF
TGTGCCAGTAGTGATGAAGGGCCTATCGGACTAGCGATTAAAGAGACCCAGTACTTC
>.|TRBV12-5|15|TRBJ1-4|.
CASGLTDTANEKLFF
TGTGCTAGTGGCCTTACCGACACCGCCAATGAAAAACTGTTTTTT
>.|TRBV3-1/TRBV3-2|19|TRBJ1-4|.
CASSQDQQGYKATNEKLFF
TGTGCCAGCAGCCAAGATCAACAGGGTTACAAAGCAACTAATGAAAAACTGTTTTTT
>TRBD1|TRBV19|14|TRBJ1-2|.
CASSHSGQIHGYTF
TGTGCCAGTAGCCACTCGGGACAGATTCATGGCTACACCTTC